Detailed here is one T cell receptor (beta chain). Its antigen is unknown. Sequencing was performed with immunoSEQ multiplex PCR; in TCRdb, only in-frame clones are kept and a portion is missing. The repertoire holds tens of thousands of clones, with 75% to 85% as singletons. This sample was taken from a study of OX40 agonist ivuxolimab in advanced cancers. Background on the study: Every 2 weeks, ivuxolimab was infused into the patients intravenously at between 0.01 and 10 mg/kg. Study results and caveats: Clonal expansion was seen in CD4+ and CD8+ blood T cells by week 6 at 0.1 to 3.0 mg/kg. More expanded clones were seen, on average, in CD8+ T cells than in CD4+. Some of the lowest clonal expansion was seen in partial responders at 0.1-3.0 mg/kg.

The length of the CDR3 is 13 residues. Germline CDR1 and CDR2: SGDLS and YYNGEE. V lost 2 bases to trimming and J lost 3 bases; unmatched junction nucleotides: 1. This TCR was sampled from an adult with an advanced solid tumor such as melanoma, head and neck, liver or kidney cancer. Sequencing used CD4+ or CD8+ T cells sorted from blood, obtained in a trial of the OX40 agonist ivuxolimab. V gene TRBV9 combines with J gene TRBJ1-2; TRBD1 agrees at 7 bases. CDR3 region: CASSVGTDYGYTF. CDR3 sequence (DNA): TGTGCCAGCAGCGTTGGGACAGACTATGGCTACACCTTC.